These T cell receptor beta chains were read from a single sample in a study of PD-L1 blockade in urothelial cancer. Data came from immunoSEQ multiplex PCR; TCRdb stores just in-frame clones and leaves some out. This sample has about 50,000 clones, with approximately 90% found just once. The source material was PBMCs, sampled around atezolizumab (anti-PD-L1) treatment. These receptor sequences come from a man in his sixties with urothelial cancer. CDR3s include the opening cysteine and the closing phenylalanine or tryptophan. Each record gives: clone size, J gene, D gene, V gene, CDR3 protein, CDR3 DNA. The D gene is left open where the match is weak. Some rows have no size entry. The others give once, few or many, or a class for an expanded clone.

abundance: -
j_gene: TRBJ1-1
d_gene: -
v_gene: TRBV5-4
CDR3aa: CASSLVVARRHTEAFF
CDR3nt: TGTGCCAGCAGCTTGGTGGTTGCGAGGAGGCACACTGAAGCTTTCTTT

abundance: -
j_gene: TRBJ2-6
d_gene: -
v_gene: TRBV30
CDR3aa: CAWNHGGANVLTF
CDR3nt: TGTGCCTGGAACCACGGTGGGGCCAACGTCCTGACTTTC

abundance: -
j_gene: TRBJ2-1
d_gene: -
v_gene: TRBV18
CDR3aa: CASSPGQTYNEQFF
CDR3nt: TGTGCCAGCTCACCGGGGCAGACCTACAATGAGCAGTTCTTC

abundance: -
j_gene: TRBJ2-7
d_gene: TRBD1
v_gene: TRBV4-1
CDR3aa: CASSPRGPAGSYEQYF
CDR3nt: TGCGCCAGCAGCCCAAGGGGGCCCGCGGGCTCCTACGAGCAGTACTTC

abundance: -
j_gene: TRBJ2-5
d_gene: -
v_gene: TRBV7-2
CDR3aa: CASSFHQETQYF
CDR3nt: TGTGCCAGCAGCTTTCATCAAGAGACCCAGTACTTC

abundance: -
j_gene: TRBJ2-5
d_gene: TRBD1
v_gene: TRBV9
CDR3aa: CASSPTGTAQETQYF
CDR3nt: TGTGCCAGCAGCCCCACTGGGACAGCTCAAGAGACCCAGTACTTC

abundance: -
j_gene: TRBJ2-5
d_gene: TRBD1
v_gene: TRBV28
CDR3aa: CASSDPGGALETQYF
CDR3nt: TGTGCCAGCAGTGATCCAGGGGGCGCGTTGGAGACCCAGTACTTC

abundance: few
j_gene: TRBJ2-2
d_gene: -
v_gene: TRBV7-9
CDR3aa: CASSSPGELFF
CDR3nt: TGTGCCAGCAGCTCTCCCGGGGAGCTGTTTTTT

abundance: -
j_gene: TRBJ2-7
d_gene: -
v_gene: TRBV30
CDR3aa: CAGTISERFSYEQYF
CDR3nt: TGTGCCGGGACCATCTCGGAGAGGTTTTCCTACGAGCAGTACTTC

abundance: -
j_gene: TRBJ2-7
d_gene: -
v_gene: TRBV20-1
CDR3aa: CSVGVHEQYF
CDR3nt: TGCAGTGTAGGGGTTCACGAGCAGTACTTC

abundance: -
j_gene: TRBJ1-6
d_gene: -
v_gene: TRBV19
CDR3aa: CASTDRDNYSPLHF
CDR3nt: TGTGCCAGTACTGACCGGGACAATTATTCACCCCTCCACTTT

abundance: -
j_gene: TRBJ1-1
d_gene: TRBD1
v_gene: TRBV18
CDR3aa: CASSGGQGYTEAFF
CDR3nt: TGTGCCAGCTCGGGGGGACAGGGCTACACTGAAGCTTTCTTT

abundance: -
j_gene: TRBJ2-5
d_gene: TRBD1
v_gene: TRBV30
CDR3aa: CAWSRGTGGRETQYF
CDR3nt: TGTGCCTGGAGTCGAGGGACAGGGGGTCGAGAGACCCAGTACTTC

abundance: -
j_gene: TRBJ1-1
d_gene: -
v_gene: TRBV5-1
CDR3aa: CASSLVPGGNTEAFF
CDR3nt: TGCGCCAGCAGCTTGGTACCAGGAGGGAACACTGAAGCTTTCTTT

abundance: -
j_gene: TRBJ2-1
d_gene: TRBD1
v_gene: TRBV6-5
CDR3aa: CASSYRTGSPYNEQFF
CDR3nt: TGTGCCAGCAGTTACCGGACAGGGAGCCCCTACAATGAGCAGTTCTTC

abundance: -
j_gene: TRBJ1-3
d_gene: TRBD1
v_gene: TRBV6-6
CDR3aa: CASSLQDRTSGNTIYF
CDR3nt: TGTGCCAGCAGTTTACAGGACAGGACCTCTGGAAACACCATATATTTT

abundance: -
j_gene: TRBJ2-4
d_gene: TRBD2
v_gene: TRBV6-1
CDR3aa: CASSVGLAEKAKNIQYF
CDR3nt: TGTGCCAGCAGTGTCGGACTAGCTGAGAAGGCCAAAAACATTCAGTACTTC

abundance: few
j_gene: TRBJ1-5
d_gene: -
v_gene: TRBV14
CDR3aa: CASSYSNQPQHF
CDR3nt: TGTGCCAGCAGCTATTCTAATCAGCCCCAGCATTTT

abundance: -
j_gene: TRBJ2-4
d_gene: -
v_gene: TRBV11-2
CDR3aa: CASSLEGSGVGVAKNIQYF
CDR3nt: TGTGCCAGCAGCTTAGAGGGTTCGGGGGTAGGGGTAGCCAAAAACATTCAGTACTTC

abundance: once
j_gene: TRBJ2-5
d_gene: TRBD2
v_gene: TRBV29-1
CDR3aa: CSVAVAGVQETQYF
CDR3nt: TGCAGCGTTGCGGTAGCGGGGGTACAAGAGACCCAGTACTTC

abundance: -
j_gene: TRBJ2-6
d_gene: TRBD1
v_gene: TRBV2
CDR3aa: CASRDRTSGANVLTF
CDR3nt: TGTGCCAGCAGGGACAGGACCTCTGGGGCCAACGTCCTGACTTTC

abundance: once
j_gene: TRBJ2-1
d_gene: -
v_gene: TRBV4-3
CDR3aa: CASSQVVGQHNEQFF
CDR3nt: TGCGCCAGCAGCCAAGTTGTTGGACAGCACAATGAGCAGTTCTTC

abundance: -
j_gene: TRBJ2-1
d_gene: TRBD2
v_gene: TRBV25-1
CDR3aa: CASSDSTSGRYNEQFF
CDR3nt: TGTGCCAGCAGTGATTCGACTAGCGGAAGATACAATGAGCAGTTCTTC

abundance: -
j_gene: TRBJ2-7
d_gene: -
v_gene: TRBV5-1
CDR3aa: CATAGQPGDEQYF
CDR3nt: TGCGCCACTGCGGGACAGCCGGGCGACGAGCAGTACTTC

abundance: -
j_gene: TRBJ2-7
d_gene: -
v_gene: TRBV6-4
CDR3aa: CASSDSEEQRHF
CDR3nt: TGTGCCAGCAGTGACTCGGAGGAGCAGCGGCACTTC

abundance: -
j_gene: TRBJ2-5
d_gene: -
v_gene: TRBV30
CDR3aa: CAWSVGLAQETQYF
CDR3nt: TGTGCCTGGAGTGTTGGGCTGGCTCAAGAGACCCAGTACTTC

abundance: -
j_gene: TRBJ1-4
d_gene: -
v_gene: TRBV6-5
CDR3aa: CASSYGGGDEKLFF
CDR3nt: TGTGCCAGCAGTTACGGCGGCGGGGATGAAAAACTGTTTTTT

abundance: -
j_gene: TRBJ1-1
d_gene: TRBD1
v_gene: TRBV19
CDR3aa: CAVGQNMNTEAFF
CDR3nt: TGTGCCGTGGGACAGAACATGAACACTGAAGCTTTCTTT

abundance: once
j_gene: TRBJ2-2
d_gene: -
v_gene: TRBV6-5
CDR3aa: CASSNGKGIGELFF
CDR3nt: TGTGCCAGCAGTAACGGCAAGGGGATCGGGGAGCTGTTTTTT

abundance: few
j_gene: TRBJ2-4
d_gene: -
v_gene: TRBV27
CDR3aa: CASSLGQGIQYF
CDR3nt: TGTGCCAGCAGTTTAGGTCAGGGCATTCAGTACTTC

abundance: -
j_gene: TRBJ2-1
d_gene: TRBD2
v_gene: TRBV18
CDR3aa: CASSPTSGGANEQFF
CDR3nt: TGTGCCAGCTCCCCGACTAGCGGGGGGGCGAATGAGCAGTTCTTC

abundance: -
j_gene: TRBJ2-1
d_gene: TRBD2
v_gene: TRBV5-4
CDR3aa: CASSRDGLAGGHEQFF
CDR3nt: TGTGCCAGCAGCAGGGATGGACTAGCGGGGGGGCATGAGCAGTTCTTC

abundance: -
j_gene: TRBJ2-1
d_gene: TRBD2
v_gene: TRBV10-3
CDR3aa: CAIRLAGHTKGNEQFF
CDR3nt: TGTGCCATCAGGTTAGCGGGGCATACTAAAGGGAATGAGCAGTTCTTC

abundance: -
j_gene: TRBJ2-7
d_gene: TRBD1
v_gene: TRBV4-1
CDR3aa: CASSQLDLVGTGDYEQYF
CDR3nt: TGCGCCAGCAGCCAGTTGGATTTAGTGGGGACAGGGGACTACGAGCAGTACTTC

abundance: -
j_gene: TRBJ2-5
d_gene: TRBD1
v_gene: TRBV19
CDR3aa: CASRKDRGLQETQYF
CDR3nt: TGTGCCAGTAGGAAGGACAGGGGGCTTCAAGAGACCCAGTACTTC

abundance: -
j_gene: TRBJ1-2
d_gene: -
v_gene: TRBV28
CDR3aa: CASSLYALANYGYTF
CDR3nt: TGTGCCAGCAGTTTATATGCATTAGCTAACTATGGCTACACCTTC

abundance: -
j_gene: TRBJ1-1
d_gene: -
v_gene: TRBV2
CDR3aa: CASSESGWGGTEAFF
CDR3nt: TGTGCCAGCAGTGAATCGGGGTGGGGGGGCACTGAAGCTTTCTTT

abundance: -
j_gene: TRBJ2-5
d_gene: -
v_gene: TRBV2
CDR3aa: CASSEAPPSVSGKETQYF
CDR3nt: TGTGCCAGCAGTGAAGCACCTCCCTCGGTTAGCGGCAAAGAGACCCAGTACTTC

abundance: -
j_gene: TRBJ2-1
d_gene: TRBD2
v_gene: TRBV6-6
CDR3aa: CASSYSRGKGEQFF
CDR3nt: TGTGCCAGCAGTTACTCGCGGGGGAAGGGCGAGCAGTTCTTC

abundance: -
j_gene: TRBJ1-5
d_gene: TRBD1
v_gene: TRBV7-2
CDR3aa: CASSRQGLEPQHF
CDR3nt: TGTGCCAGCAGTCGACAGGGTCTCGAGCCCCAGCATTTT

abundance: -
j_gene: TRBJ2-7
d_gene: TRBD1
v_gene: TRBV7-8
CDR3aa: CASSLVVWGTGGYEQYF
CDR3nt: TGTGCCAGCAGCTTAGTGGTGTGGGGGACAGGGGGCTACGAGCAGTACTTC

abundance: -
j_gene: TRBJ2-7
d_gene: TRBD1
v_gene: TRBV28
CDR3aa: CASSSPRTGGYEQYF
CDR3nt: TGTGCCAGCAGTTCACCCAGGACAGGGGGCTACGAGCAGTACTTC

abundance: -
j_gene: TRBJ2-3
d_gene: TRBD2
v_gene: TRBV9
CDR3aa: CASSVASGGPRTDTQYF
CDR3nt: TGTGCCAGCAGCGTAGCGAGCGGGGGGCCTCGCACAGATACGCAGTATTTT

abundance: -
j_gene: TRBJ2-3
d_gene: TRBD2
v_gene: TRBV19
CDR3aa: CASSMASGGITDTQYF
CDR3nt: TGTGCCAGTAGTATGGCTAGCGGGGGGATCACAGATACGCAGTATTTT

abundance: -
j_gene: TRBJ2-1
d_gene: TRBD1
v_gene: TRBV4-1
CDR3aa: CASSPRDRGFGEQFF
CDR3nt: TGCGCCAGCAGCCCCCGAGACAGGGGGTTCGGTGAGCAGTTCTTC

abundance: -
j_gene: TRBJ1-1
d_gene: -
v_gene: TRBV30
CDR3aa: CAWRGGSTEAFF
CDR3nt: TGTGCCTGGAGGGGGGGATCCACTGAAGCTTTCTTT

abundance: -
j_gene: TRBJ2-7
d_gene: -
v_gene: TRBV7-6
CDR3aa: CASSLARTEPQYF
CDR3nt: TGTGCCAGCAGCTTAGCTCGCACTGAGCCCCAGTACTTC

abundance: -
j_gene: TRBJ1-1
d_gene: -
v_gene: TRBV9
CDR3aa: CASSGRRGGISEAFF
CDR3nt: TGTGCCAGCAGCGGTCGGAGAGGGGGAATCTCTGAAGCTTTCTTT

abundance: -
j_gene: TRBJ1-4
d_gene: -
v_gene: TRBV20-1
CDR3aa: CSAPSREKLFF
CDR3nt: TGCAGTGCCCCAAGCCGGGAAAAACTGTTTTTT

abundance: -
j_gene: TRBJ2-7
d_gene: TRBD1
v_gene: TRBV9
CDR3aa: CASSQGTVGYEQYF
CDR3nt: TGTGCCAGCAGCCAGGGGACAGTTGGCTACGAGCAGTACTTC

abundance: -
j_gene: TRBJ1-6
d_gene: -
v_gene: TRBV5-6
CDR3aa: CASSLGGANSPLHF
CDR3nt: TGTGCCAGCAGCTTGGGTGGGGCTAATTCACCCCTCCACTTT

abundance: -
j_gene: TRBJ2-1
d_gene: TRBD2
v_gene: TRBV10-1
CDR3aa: CASSESITGGRYNEQFF
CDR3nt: TGCGCCAGCAGTGAGTCCATTACGGGGGGGCGATACAATGAGCAGTTCTTC

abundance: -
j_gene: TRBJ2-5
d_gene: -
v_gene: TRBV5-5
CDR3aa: CASSFGLQNRETQYF
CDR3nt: TGTGCCAGCAGCTTTGGACTTCAGAATCGAGAGACCCAGTACTTC

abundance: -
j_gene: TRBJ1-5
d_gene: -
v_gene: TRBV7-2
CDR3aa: CASSLAWGSGQPQHF
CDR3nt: TGTGCCAGCAGCTTAGCGTGGGGCTCCGGTCAGCCCCAGCATTTT